The rows below give T cell receptor beta chains drawn from one sample of a study of blood T cell repertoires in COVID-19. The repertoire was sequenced with immunoSEQ multiplex PCR; TCRdb's copy has only in-frame clones and lacks some. The repertoire has 280,000 or so clones, around 88% of them found once; the top ten carry 6% to 7%. The material sequenced was PBMCs or T cells enriched from blood (not recorded which). These receptors all come from a woman in her thirties or forties who had recovered from COVID-19. The CDR3 runs from the conserved cysteine through the conserved F or W. Each record gives: clone size, D gene, J gene, V gene, CDR3 protein, CDR3 DNA. A D gene is named only where the DNA matches it firmly. Clone size is shown for a subset of rows, as once, few, many or a class of expanded clone.

NA NA TRBJ1-2 TRBV21-1 CASINFRDKRVKGGWLVVSGYTF TGTGCCAGCATAAACTTCCGGGACAAAAGGGTAAAAGGGGGATGGTTAGTGGTTAGCGGCTACACCTTC
NA NA TRBJ2-3 TRBV5-1 CASSSGTSTDTQYF TGCGCCAGCAGCTCAGGGACTAGCACAGATACGCAGTATTTT
NA NA TRBJ1-1 TRBV11-2 CASSLGGRRGEAFF TGTGCCAGCAGCTTAGGAGGGAGACGGGGTGAAGCTTTCTTT
NA TRBD2 TRBJ2-2 TRBV19 CASSLAGYTGELFF TGTGCCAGTAGTTTAGCGGGGTACACCGGGGAGCTGTTTTTT
NA NA TRBJ1-2 TRBV5-1 CASSPGAADYGYTF TGCGCCAGCAGCCCCGGAGCTGCGGACTATGGCTACACCTTC
few NA TRBJ1-5 TRBV3-1/TRBV3-2 CASSQSIAVSEPQHF TGTGCCAGCAGCCAATCGATCGCGGTTTCCGAGCCCCAGCATTTT
NA NA TRBJ1-5 TRBV28 CATTPVLHQPQHF TGTGCAACCACACCCGTCCTTCATCAGCCCCAGCATTTT
NA NA TRBJ1-1 TRBV5-1 CASSSPGINTEAFF TGCGCCAGCAGCTCCCCAGGGATTAACACTGAAGCTTTCTTT
NA NA TRBJ2-1 TRBV4-1 CASSPGTGPKVYNEQFF TGCGCCAGCAGCCCGGGGACTGGCCCGAAAGTTTACAATGAGCAGTTCTTC
NA TRBD2 TRBJ2-3 TRBV28 CASSLWALGGRIADTQYF TGTGCCAGCAGTTTATGGGCCCTGGGCGGGAGGATAGCAGATACGCAGTATTTT
NA NA TRBJ1-4 TRBV10-2 CASRNRLTNEKLFF TGCGCCAGCCGCAACAGGTTAACTAATGAAAAACTGTTTTTT
NA TRBD2 TRBJ2-1 TRBV28 CASSLSRAGGLDEQFF TGTGCCAGCAGTTTAAGTAGGGCGGGAGGGTTAGATGAGCAGTTCTTC
NA NA TRBJ1-3 TRBV19 CASAQGTGNTIYF TGTGCCAGTGCGCAGGGGACTGGAAACACCATATATTTT
NA NA TRBJ2-3 TRBV15 CATSSDAGTPQYF TGTGCCACCAGCAGTGATGCGGGGACCCCGCAGTATTTT
NA NA TRBJ1-2 TRBV10-3 CAISVEERGGYTF TGTGCCATCAGTGTTGAGGAAAGGGGTGGCTACACCTTC
NA NA TRBJ2-2 TRBV7-8 CASSLGQSGTGELFF TGTGCCAGCAGCTTAGGGCAGTCGGGCACCGGGGAGCTGTTTTTT
NA TRBD1 TRBJ1-2 TRBV6-4 CASSPDRGSANYGYTF TGTGCCAGCAGCCCGGACAGGGGGAGTGCTAACTATGGCTACACCTTC
NA NA TRBJ1-1 TRBV9 CASSVDSETEAFF TGTGCCAGCAGCGTAGATTCAGAAACTGAAGCTTTCTTT
NA TRBD2 TRBJ2-1 TRBV7-2 CASSLEARLARGNEQFF TGTGCCAGCAGCTTAGAAGCTAGACTAGCGAGGGGGAATGAGCAGTTCTTC
NA NA TRBJ2-7 TRBV20-1 CSAVRNPEQYF TGCAGTGCAGTCAGAAATCCGGAGCAGTACTTC
NA TRBD1 TRBJ1-2 TRBV6-5 CASRKQGADGYTF TGTGCCAGCAGAAAACAGGGGGCAGATGGCTACACCTTC
NA NA TRBJ1-1 TRBV19 CASTPVGLNTEAFF TGTGCCAGTACTCCCGTGGGGCTTAACACTGAAGCTTTCTTT